This T cell receptor beta chain was sequenced in a study of Ad26.COV2.S vaccination and SARS-CoV-2 variants. Study-wide background: As a participant in COV1001, the donor was in the Ad26.COV2.S trial arm.

Treatment of the sample: 19 received Ad26.COV2.S at low or high dose, single or two shots; 5 received placebo; per-sample allocation not given. Sampling was done on day 63 after the first vaccine or placebo injection. Assay: immunoSEQ multiplex PCR; the TCRdb copy retains only in-frame clones and omits some. The repertoire holds 400,000 to 500,000 clones, around 89% seen once, with less than 4.5% in the top ten. V lost 6 bases and J 0 bases, leaving 5 bases between the germline ends. This CDR3 is built from 13 residues. This TCR was recovered from a person between 18 and 65 years old who received the Ad26.COV2.S COVID-19 vaccine or a placebo. The material sequenced was peripheral blood, taken in a trial of Ad26.COV2.S vaccine versus placebo. The chain joins TRBV12-3 or TRBV12-4 to TRBJ1-4; no reliable D call. The CDR3 nucleotides read TGTGCCAGCAGGGACGCAACTAATGAAAAACTGTTTTTT. Translation: CASRDATNEKLFF.